Described below is a single TCR beta chain sequence and its context. What it recognizes is unknown. These data come from a study of shared clonotypes between healthy human individuals. Study findings and constraints: In general, naive subsets displayed greater estimated richness than memory subsets did.

Naive-designated CD8 cells lacked CD45RO, were positively enriched for CCR7, and omitted terminally differentiated effector memory CD45RA+ cells. The assay ran at deep level. The assay was immunoSEQ multiplex PCR, and TCRdb's table has in-frame clones only and misses some. This table holds under 850,000 clones, 92% found once. Germline-derived CDR1 and CDR2 are LGHNA and YNFKEQ. The J segment lost 2 bases and the V segment lost 4 bases, leaving 4 bases of the junction unmatched. The CDR3 is 15 residues long. The sample consisted of naive CD8+ T cells sorted from blood. This TCR was sampled from a man aged 25-40 years in good health. This chain joins TRBV4-2 and TRBJ2-7; 11 nucleotides align to TRBD2. The chain's CDR3 is CASSPGLAVTYEQYF. The CDR3 nucleotides are TGTGCCAGCAGCCCGGGACTAGCGGTGACCTACGAGCAGTACTTC.